This T cell receptor beta chain was identified during a study of T-cell memory formation after mild COVID-19 (dated by TCRdb to the early 2020s). Looking at the study overall: TCR sequence clusters from the two donors were largely donor specific. T-cell clones expanding and contracting after mild COVID-19 in two donors were tracked by longitudinal TCRalpha and TCRbeta repertoire sequencing. The cohort was made up of two young adult volunteers, one female and one male, who were previously healthy.

The investigation overall reported the following: From day 15 to 85, contracting clones showed balanced CD4/CD8 phenotypes, whereas a second wave of clones that expanded from day 15 to 37 leaned towards CD4+. The study covered only a couple of mild cases, and larger cohorts including severe cases with pre-infection samples were considered necessary. The second-wave clones that peaked on day 37 were not confirmed to be SARS-CoV-2 specific. Some responding clones were detected in pre-infection memory, suggesting pre-existing cross-reactive memory T cells joined the SARS-CoV-2 response. Contracting CD4+ clones were found mainly in CM and EM memory subsets, while CD8+ clones were enriched in EMRA.

Ends trimmed: V by 5 bases, J by 6 bases; bases unmatched to a gene: 5. CDR1 and CDR2 were assigned from the germline V gene as SGHTA and FQGTGA. The CDR3, from cysteine to phenylalanine, totals 15 residues. Only the CDR3 portion is preserved as DNA: 45 bases, with reading frame beginning at the first base. Ficoll-Paque density gradient centrifugation was used to isolate PBMCs. This clonotype was seen a few times. Its antigen specificity is not known. Within one base of it there is no much larger clone, and no base qualities were kept. Sequenced on an Illumina NovaSeq 6000. cDNA libraries for TCRalpha and TCRbeta were prepared by 5'RACE using constant-segment primers, with sample barcodes and unique molecular identifiers added. RNA was extracted from every sample with Trizol reagent. Library amplification was performed in two PCR steps, and a second sample barcode and Illumina TruSeq adapters were introduced in the second step. The libraries were sequenced on an Illumina NovaSeq using 2 x 150 bp paired-end reads. The authors' pipeline ran thus. Reads were demultiplexed and collapsed into UMI-guided consensus sequences with migec v1.2.7. Using mixcr v2.1.11, UMI consensuses were aligned to TRA and TRB V and J templates and then assembled into clonotypes. A clonotype was counted as expanded or contracted only when both edgeR and NoisET called the clonotype significant, with the noise models trained on biological replicates. For edgeR calls, a false discovery rate-adjusted p below 0.01 and a log2 fold-change threshold of 1 were applied. As an exploratory analysis of dynamics, max-normalized trajectories of the 1000 most abundant clonotypes were examined by PCA with hierarchical clustering. Separately sequenced CD4+ and CD8+ repertoires were used to assign a CD4 or CD8 phenotype to each responding clone. TCRdb reanalyzed the raw reads on its own, using fastp at Q25 for trimming and MiXCR for clone calling, and kept in-frame beta chains. Rows are combined by CDR3 protein, so each entry shows the most common genes and DNA. TCRdb, not the authors, supplied the V and J calls. This sample comprises hundreds of thousands of distinct CDR3 sequences, over 20% of them detected only once. Of the sample, around 13% is held by the ten largest clones.

The chain couples TRBV7-3 to TRBJ2-1; the central 12 bases match TRBD2. The sample taken for sequencing was PBMCs or a T cell subset sorted from them (not recorded which). The TCR originated in an adult woman who had mild COVID-19 (a few samples of this study predate the infection). The sample titles of this study are shuffled in the database, so cell type and time point are left out; the donor was told from shared clones. The CDR3 region: CASSPSGRASNEQFF. The nucleotide sequence is TGTGCCAGCAGCCCTAGCGGGAGGGCCTCCAATGAGCAGTTCTTC.